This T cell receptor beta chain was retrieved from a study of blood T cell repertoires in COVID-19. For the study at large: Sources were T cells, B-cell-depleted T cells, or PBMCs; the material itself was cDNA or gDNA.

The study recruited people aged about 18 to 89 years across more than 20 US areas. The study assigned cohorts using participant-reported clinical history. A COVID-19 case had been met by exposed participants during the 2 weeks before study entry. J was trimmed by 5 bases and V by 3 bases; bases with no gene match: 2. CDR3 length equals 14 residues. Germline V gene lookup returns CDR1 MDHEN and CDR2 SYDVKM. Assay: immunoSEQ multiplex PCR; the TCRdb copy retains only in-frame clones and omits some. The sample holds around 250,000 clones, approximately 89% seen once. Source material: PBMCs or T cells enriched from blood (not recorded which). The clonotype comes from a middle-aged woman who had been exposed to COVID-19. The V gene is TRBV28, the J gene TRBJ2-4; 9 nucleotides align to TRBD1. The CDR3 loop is CASSLGTGQNIQYF. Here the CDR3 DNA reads TGTGCCAGCAGTTTGGGGACAGGGCAAAACATTCAGTACTTC.